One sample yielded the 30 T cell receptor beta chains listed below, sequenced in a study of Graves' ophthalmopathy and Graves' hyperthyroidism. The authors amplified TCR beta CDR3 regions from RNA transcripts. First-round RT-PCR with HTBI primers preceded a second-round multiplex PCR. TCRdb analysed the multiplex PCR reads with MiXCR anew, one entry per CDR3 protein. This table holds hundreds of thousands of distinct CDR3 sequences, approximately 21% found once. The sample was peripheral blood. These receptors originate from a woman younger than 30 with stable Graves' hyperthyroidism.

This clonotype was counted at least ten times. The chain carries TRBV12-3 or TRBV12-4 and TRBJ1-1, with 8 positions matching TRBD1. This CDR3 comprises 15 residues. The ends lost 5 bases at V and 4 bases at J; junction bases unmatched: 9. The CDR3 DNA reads TGTGCCAGCAGTCTACAGGGGGGCTGGGGCACTGAAGCTTTCTTT. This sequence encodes CASSLQGGWGTEAFF.

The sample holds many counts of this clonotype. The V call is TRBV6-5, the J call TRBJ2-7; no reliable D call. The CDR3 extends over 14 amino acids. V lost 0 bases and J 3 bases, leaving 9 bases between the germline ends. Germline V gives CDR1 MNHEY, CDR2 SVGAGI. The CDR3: CASSYSGQSYEQYF. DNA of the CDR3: TGTGCCAGCAGTTACTCTGGTCAGAGCTACGAGCAGTACTTC.

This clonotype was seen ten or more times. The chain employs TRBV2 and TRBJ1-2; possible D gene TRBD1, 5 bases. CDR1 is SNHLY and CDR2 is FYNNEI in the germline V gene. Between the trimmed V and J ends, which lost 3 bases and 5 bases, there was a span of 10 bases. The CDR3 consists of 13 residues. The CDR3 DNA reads TGTGCCAGCAGTGATGACAGAAGTTATGGCTACACCTTC. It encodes CASSDDRSYGYTF.

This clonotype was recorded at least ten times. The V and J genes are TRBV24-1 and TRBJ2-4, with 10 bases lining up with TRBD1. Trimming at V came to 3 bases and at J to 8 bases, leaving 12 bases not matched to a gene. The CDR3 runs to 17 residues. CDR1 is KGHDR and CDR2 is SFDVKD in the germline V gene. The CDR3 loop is CATSDPGQGYEGDIQYF. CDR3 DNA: TGTGCCACCAGTGATCCGGGACAGGGGTATGAGGGGGACATTCAGTACTTC.

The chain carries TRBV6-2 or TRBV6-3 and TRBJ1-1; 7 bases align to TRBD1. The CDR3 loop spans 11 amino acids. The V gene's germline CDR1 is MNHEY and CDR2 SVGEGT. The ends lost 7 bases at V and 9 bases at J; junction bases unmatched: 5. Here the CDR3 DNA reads TGTGCCAGCATCCTAGGGGGCCAAGCTTTCTTT. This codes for CASILGGQAFF.

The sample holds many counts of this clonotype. This CDR3 reads CASSSHTSGTAGDTQYF. CDR3 nucleotide sequence: TGTGCCAGCAGTTCCCATACTAGCGGGACGGCAGGCGATACGCAGTATTTT. The rearrangement links TRBV6-2 or TRBV6-3 to TRBJ2-3; 10 bases agree with TRBD2. The CDR3 is 17 residues long. The V gene end was trimmed by 4 bases and the J gene end by 6 bases; junction bases not matched to a gene: 13. Per the germline V gene, CDR1 is MNHEY and CDR2 is SVGEGT.

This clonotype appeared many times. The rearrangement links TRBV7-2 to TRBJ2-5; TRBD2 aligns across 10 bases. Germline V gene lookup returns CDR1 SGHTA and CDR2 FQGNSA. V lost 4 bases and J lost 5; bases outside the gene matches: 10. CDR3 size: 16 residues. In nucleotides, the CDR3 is TGTGCCAGCAGCTCGTTGGGGCTAGCGGGAGTGGAGACCCAGTACTTC. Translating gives CASSSLGLAGVETQYF.

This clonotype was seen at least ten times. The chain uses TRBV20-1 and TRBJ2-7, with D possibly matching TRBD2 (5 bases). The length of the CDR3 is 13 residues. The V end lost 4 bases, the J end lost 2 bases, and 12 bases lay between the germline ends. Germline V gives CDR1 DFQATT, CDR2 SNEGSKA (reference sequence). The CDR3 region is CSATPPGAYEQYF. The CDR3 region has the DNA TGCAGTGCTACCCCGCCCGGGGCCTACGAGCAGTACTTC.

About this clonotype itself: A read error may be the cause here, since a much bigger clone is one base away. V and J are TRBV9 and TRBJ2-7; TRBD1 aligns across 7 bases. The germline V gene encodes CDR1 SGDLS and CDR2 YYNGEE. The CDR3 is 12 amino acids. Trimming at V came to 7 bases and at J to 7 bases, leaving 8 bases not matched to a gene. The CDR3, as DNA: TGTGCCAGCGGTCTAGGGGGCGAGGAGCAGTACTTC. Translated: CASGLGGEEQYF.

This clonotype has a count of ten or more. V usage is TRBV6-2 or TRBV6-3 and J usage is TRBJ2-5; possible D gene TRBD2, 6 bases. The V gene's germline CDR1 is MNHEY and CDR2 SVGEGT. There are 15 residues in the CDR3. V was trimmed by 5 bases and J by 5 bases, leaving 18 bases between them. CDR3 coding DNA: TGTGCCAGCAGTCGTCAAAGGCTAGGGAGGGAGACCCAGTACTTC. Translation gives CASSRQRLGRETQYF.

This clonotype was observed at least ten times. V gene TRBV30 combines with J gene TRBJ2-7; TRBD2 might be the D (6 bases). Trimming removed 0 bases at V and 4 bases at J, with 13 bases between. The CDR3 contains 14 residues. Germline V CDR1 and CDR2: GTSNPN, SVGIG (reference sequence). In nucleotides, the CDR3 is TGTGCCTGGAGTGTTCAGGGAGGCGATTACGAGCAGTACTTC. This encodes CAWSVQGGDYEQYF.

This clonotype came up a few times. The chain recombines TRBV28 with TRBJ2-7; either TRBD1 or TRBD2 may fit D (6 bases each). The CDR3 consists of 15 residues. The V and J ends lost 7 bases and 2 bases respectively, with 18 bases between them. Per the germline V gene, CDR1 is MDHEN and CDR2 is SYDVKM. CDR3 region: CASTLRGVRTYEQYF. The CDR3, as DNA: TGTGCCAGCACTTTGAGGGGGGTAAGGACCTACGAGCAGTACTTC. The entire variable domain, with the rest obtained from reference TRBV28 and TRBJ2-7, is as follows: DVKVTQSSRYLVKRTGEKVFLECVQDMDHENMFWYRQDPGLGLRLIYFSYDVKMKEKGDIPEGYSVSREKKERFSLILESASTNQTSMYLCASTLRGVRTYEQYFGPGTRLTVT.

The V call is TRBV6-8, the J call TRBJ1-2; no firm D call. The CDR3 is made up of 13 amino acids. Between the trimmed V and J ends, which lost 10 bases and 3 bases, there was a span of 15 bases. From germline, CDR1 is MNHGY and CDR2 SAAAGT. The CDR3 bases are TGTGCCACCAAAGCGGCAGAACACTATGGCTACACCTTC. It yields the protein CATKAAEHYGYTF.

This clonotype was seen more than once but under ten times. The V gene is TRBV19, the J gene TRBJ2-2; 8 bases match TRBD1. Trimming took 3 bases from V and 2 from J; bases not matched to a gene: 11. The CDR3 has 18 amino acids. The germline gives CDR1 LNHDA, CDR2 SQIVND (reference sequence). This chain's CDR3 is CASSISFGQGSNTGELFF. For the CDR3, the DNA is TGTGCCAGTAGTATCTCGTTTGGACAGGGATCAAACACCGGGGAGCTGTTTTTT.

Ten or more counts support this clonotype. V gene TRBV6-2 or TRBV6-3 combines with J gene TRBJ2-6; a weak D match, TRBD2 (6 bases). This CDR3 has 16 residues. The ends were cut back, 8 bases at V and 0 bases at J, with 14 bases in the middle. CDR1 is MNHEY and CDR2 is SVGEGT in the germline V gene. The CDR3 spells CASSGTYSSGANVLTF. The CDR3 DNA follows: TGTGCCAGCTCCGGGACTTACAGCTCTGGGGCCAACGTCCTGACTTTC.

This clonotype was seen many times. CDR3 protein: CASSMDTGEYEQYF. Here the CDR3 DNA reads TGCGCCAGCAGTATGGACACGGGCGAATACGAGCAGTACTTC. The chain couples TRBV5-1 to TRBJ2-7, with D tentatively TRBD1 (5 bases). Germline V CDR1 and CDR2: SGHRS, YFSETQ. The CDR3 sequence is 14 residues long. The V and J ends lost 5 bases and 4 bases respectively, with 16 bases between them.

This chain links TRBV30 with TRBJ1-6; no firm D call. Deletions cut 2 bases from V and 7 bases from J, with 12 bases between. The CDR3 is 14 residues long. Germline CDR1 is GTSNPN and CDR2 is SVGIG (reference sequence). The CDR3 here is CAWSPGRRNSPLHF. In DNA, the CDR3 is TGTGCCTGGAGTCCGGGAAGGAGGAATTCACCCCTCCACTTT.

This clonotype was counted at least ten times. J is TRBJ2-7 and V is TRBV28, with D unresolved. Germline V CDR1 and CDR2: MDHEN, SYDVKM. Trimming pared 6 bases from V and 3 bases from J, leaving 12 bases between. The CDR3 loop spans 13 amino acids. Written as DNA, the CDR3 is TGTGCCAGCAGGGCTATGGGCGACTACGAGCAGTACTTC. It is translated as CASRAMGDYEQYF.

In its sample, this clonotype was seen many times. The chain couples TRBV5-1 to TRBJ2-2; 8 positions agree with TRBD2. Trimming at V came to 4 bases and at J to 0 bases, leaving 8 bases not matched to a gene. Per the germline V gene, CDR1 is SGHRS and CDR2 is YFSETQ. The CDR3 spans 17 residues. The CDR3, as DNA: TGCGCCAGCAGCATACAACCACTAGCGGCGAACACCGGGGAGCTGTTTTTT. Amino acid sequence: CASSIQPLAANTGELFF.

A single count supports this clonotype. The CDR3 protein is CASSPSWGNYEQYF. DNA for the CDR3: TGCGCCAGCAGCCCCAGTTGGGGAAACTACGAGCAGTACTTC. The chain combines TRBV10-2 with TRBJ2-7; D gene ambiguous. The CDR3 has 14 residues. Trimming removed 6 bases at V and 3 bases at J, with 15 bases between. Germline V lookup: CDR1 WSHSY, CDR2 SAAADI.

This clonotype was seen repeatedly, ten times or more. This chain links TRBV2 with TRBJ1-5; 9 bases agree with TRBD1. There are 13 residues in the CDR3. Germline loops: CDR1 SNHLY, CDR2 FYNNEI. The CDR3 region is CATGQGNNQPQHF. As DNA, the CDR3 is TGTGCGACGGGACAGGGAAACAATCAGCCCCAGCATTTT.

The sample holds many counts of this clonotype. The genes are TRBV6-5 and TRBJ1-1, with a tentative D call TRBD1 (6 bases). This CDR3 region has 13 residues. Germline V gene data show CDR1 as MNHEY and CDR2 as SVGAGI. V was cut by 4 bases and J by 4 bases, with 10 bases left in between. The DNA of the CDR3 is TGTGCCAGCAGTTTCGGGGGGCGCACTGAAGCTTTCTTT. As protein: CASSFGGRTEAFF.

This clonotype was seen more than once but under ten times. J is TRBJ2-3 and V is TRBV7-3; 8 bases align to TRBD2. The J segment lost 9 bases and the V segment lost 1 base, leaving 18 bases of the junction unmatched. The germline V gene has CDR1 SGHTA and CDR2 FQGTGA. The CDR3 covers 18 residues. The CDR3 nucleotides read TGTGCCAGCAGCTTAAGTACGTTCGGCGGGGGGAGAACTATGACGCAGTATTTT. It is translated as CASSLSTFGGGRTMTQYF.

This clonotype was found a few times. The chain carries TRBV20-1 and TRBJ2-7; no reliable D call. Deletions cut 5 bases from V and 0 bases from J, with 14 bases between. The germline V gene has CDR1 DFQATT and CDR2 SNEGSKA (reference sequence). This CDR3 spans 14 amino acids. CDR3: CSADPGDSSYEQYF. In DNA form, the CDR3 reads TGCAGTGCTGACCCTGGAGATTCCTCCTACGAGCAGTACTTC.

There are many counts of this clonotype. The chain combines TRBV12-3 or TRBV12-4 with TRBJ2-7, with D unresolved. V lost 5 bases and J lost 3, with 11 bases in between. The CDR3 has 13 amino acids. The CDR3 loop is CASSRGWSYEQYF. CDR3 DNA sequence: TGTGCCAGCAGTCGAGGCTGGAGCTACGAGCAGTACTTC.

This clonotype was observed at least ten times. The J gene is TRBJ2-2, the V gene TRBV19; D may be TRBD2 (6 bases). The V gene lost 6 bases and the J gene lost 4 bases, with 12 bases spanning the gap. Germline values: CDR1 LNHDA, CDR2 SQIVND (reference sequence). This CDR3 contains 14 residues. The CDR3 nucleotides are TGTGCCAGTAGCACCACTAGCAGCACCGGGGAGCTGTTTTTT. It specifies CASSTTSSTGELFF.

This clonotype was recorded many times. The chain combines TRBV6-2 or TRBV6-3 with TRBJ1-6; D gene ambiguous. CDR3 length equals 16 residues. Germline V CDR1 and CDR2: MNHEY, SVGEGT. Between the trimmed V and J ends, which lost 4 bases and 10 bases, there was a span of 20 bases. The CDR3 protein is CASSSTGRMPSSPLHF. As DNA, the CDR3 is TGTGCCAGCAGTTCCACCGGACGGATGCCAAGCTCACCCCTCCACTTT.

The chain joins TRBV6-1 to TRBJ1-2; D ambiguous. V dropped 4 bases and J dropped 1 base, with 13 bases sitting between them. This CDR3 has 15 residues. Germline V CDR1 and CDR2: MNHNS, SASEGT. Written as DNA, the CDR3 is TGTGCCAGCAGTGCCGAACAGTCCTTTAACTATGGCTACACCTTC. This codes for CASSAEQSFNYGYTF.

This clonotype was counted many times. The CDR3, as DNA: TGTGCCAGCAGTTTTTTACGGCGCGAGCAGTACTTC. Translating it yields CASSFLRREQYF. This chain uses TRBV28 with TRBJ2-7, with D unresolved. V dropped 3 bases and J dropped 6 bases, with 9 bases sitting between them. This CDR3 is built from 12 residues. Germline CDR1 is MDHEN and CDR2 is SYDVKM.

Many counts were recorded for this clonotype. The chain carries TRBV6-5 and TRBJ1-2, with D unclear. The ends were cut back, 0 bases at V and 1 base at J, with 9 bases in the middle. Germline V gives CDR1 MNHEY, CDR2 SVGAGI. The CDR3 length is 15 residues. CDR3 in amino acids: CASSYSNRVNYGYTF. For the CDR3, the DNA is TGTGCCAGCAGTTACTCTAATCGGGTTAACTATGGCTACACCTTC.